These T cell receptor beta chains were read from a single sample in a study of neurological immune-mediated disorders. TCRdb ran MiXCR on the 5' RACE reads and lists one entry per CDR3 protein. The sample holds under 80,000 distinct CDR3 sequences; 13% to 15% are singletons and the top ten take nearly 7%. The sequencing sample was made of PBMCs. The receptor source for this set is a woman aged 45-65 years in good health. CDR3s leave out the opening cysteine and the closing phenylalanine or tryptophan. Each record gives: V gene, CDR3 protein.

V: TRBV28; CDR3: ASSLFGTIPGELF
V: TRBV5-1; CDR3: ASSLVGLAGGLDEQF
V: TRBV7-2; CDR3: ASSFGTGNSYEQY
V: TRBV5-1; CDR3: ASSLGDRADQPQH
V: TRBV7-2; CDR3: ASSGDFLQY
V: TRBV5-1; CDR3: ASRNPSGGDTQY
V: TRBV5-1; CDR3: ASSSDTINTGELF
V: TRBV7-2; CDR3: ASSRDRMDAEAF
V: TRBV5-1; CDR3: ASSLIAGGYNEQF
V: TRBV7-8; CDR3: ASSLGTGSSGANVLT
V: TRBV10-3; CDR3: AIKSTSGIPDTQY
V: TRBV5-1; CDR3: ASSLEGTDQPQH
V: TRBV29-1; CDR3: SVEVGGAGNQPQH
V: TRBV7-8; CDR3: ASSPPRANEQF